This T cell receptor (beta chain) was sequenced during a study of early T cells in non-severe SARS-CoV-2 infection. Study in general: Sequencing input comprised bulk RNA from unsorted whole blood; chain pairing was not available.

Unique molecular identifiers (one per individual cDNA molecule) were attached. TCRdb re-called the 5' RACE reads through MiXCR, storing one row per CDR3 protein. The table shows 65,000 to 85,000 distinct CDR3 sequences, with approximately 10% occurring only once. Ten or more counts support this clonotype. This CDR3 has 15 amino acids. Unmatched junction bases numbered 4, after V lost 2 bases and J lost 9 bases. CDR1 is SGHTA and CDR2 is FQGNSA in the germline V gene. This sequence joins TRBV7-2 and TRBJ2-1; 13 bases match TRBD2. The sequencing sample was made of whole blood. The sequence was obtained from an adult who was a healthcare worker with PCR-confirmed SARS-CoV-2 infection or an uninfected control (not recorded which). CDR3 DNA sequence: TGTGCCAGCAGCTTAACTAGCGGGGGGGCCCTTGAGCAGTTCTTC. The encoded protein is CASSLTSGGALEQFF.